This TCR beta chain was sequenced for a study of blood T cell repertoires in COVID-19. Turning to the study itself: Acute and convalescent COVID-19 samples came from the United States, Italy and Spain. From T cells, B-cell-depleted T cells, or PBMCs came the material, which was cDNA or gDNA.

The CDR3 length is 12 residues. Germline values: CDR1 SQVTM, CDR2 ANQGSEA. V lost 4 bases and J lost 0, with 5 bases in between. In the source study's methods: Quantification of nucleated cells was approximated via reference gene primer amplification. TCRdb's copy holds only in-frame clones and misses some; the assay was immunoSEQ multiplex PCR. V and J calls plus clone size are reproduced from that table; the DNA served to infer D and trimming. The data contain under 70,000 clones, around nine tenths of them singletons. The J gene is TRBJ2-3, the V gene TRBV29-1; D is uncertain. What was sequenced was peripheral blood. The receptor was isolated from a young woman with acute or convalescent COVID-19. The DNA of the CDR3 is TGCAGCGTTGGGCCCAGCACAGATACGCAGTATTTT. As protein: CSVGPSTDTQYF.